The 6 T cell receptor beta chains presented below share a single source sample, sequenced in a study of cytomegalovirus exposure and HLA in healthy donors. It was with 60 Vbeta and 13 Jbeta primers that the PCR ran. Sequencing used immunoSEQ multiplex PCR; TCRdb keeps in-frame clones, though not all of them. The sample includes about 120,000 clones, about 80% seen only once; the top ten take 1.5%. Sequenced sample: PBMCs. The receptor source for this set is a woman aged 18-29 years in good health and CMV-seronegative.

The CDR3 is CASSLTRGISNQPQHF. The CDR3 DNA reads as TGTGCCAGCAGCTTAACGCGGGGGATTAGCAATCAGCCCCAGCATTTT. V gene TRBV7-8 combines with J gene TRBJ1-5, with D perhaps matching TRBD1 (5 bases). The CDR3 length is 16 residues. Trimming took off 2 bases at V and 0 bases at J, with 11 bases between the two ends. CDR1 SGHVS and CDR2 FQNEAQ come from the germline V gene.

The CDR3 DNA reads TGTGCCAGCAGTGAAAGGCGGGCCTCCTACAATGAGCAGTTCTTC. Translated, it gives CASSERRASYNEQFF. The rearrangement uses TRBV6-1 and TRBJ2-1; perhaps TRBD2 as D (5 bases). The length of the CDR3 is 15 residues. The V end lost 2 bases, the J end lost 0 bases, and 8 bases lay between the germline ends. The germline CDR1 and CDR2 sequences are MNHNS and SASEGT.

The chain uses TRBV5-4 and TRBJ2-3; 13 nucleotides match TRBD2. The CDR3 is 17 amino acids. Unmatched junction bases numbered 8, after V lost 4 bases and J lost 3 bases. CDR1 is SGHNT and CDR2 is YYREEE in the germline V gene (reference sequence). CDR3 sequence (DNA): TGTGCCAGCAGCAGTGGACTAGCGGGAGTTATGACAGATACGCAGTATTTT. It is translated as CASSSGLAGVMTDTQYF.

This chain connects TRBV5-4 to TRBJ2-7; D uncertain. Trimming shortened V by 1 base and J by 4 bases, and 9 bases separated the two germline ends. The CDR3 sequence is 13 residues long. The germline V gene encodes CDR1 SGHNT and CDR2 YYREEE (reference sequence). CDR3 DNA sequence: TGTGCCAGCAGCTTGCACACGCGGTACGAGCAGTACTTC. Protein sequence: CASSLHTRYEQYF.

The CDR3 region has the DNA TGTGCCAGTAGTATGTGGCAGGGTGGTATGGGCACTGAAGCTTTCTTT. Protein: CASSMWQGGMGTEAFF. The J gene is TRBJ1-1, the V gene TRBV19, with D tentatively TRBD1 (5 bases). This CDR3 is built from 16 residues. With 3 bases removed from V and 4 bases from J, the gap between germline ends came to 18 bases. CDR1 and CDR2 (germline): LNHDA, SQIVND (reference sequence).

This clone was recorded only once. The J gene is TRBJ1-2, the V gene TRBV13; TRBD1 matches at 10 bases. Trimming cost V 0 bases and J 8 bases; bases outside gene matches: 9. The CDR3 runs to 16 residues. In germline, CDR1 is PRHDT, CDR2 FYEKMQ (reference sequence). The CDR3 loop is CASSLGTGGSPGGYTF. The CDR3 bases are TGTGCCAGCAGCTTAGGGACAGGGGGCTCCCCGGGCGGCTACACCTTC.